This T cell receptor (beta chain) was captured by sequencing in a study of blood T cells in healthy people across ages. Per individual sample, total RNA of at least 6 micrograms was extracted. CDR3 length equals 14 residues. From germline, CDR1 is SGHAT and CDR2 FQNNGV. Sample-barcoded 5' priming and a J-beta primer mix drove a second PCR of roughly 6 to 12 cycles. TCRdb called the 5' RACE reads again in MiXCR, with one record for every CDR3 protein. The sample has more than 450,000 distinct CDR3 sequences, about 29% seen once. Concerning this clonotype itself: Its antigen is unknown.

Findings and limits, study-wide: A roughly linear age-dependent decrease characterized TCR beta diversity per million T cells.

This sample was also put to use in a study of T cells of mothers and their children. That paper states: With unrelated pairs as the comparison, related mother-child pairs had a slightly higher overlap that was not significant.

The specimen sequenced was blood. This chain connects TRBV11-2 to TRBJ2-1, with 9 positions matching TRBD1. The J call could be wrong; TRBJ2-7 is a better fit for the DNA end. The receptor was derived from a boy aged 2 to 9 in good health. CDR3 nucleotide sequence: TGTGCCAGCAGCCTAACCGGGACAGGGAACGAGCAGTACTTC. This translates into CASSLTGTGNEQYF.